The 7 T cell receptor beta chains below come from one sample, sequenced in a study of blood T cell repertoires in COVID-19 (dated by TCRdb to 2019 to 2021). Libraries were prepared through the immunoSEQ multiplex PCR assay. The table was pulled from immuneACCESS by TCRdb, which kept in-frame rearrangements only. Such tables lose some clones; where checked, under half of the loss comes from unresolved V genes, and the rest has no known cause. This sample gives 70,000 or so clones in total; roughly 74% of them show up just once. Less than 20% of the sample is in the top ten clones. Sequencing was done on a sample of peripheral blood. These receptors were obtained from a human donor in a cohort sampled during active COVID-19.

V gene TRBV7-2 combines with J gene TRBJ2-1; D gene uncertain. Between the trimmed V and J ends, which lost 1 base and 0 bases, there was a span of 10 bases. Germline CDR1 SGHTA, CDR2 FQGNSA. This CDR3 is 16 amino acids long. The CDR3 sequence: CASSLVTISSYNEQFF. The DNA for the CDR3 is TGTGCCAGCAGCTTAGTAACTATCAGCTCCTACAATGAGCAGTTCTTC.

In DNA form, the CDR3 reads TGTGCCATCAGTGAGTCGCTACTTGAGCAGTACTTC. It codes for CAISESLLEQYF. This chain joins TRBV10-3 and TRBJ2-7; D is uncertain. There are 12 residues in the CDR3. Germline V CDR1 and CDR2: ENHRY, SYGVKD. V was clipped by 0 bases and J by 7 bases, with 7 bases between them.

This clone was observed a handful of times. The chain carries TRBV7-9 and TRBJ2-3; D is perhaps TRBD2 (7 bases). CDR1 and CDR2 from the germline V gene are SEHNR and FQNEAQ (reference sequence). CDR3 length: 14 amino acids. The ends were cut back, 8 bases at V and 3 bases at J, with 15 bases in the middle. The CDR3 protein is CASPVGGATDTQYF. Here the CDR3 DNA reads TGTGCCAGCCCGGTAGGGGGGGCGACAGATACGCAGTATTTT.

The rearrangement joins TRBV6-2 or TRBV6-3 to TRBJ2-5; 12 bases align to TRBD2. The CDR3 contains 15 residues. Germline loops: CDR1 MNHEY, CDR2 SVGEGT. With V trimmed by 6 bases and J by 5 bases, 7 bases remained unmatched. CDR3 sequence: CASSKTSGRLETQYF. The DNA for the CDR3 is TGTGCCAGCAGCAAAACTAGCGGGAGGTTGGAGACCCAGTACTTC.

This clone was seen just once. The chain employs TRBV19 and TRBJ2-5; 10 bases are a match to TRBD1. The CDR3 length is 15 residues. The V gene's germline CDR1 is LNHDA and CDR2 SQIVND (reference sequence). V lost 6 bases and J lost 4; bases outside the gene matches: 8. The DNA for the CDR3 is TGTGCCAGTAGCCCAGACAGGGGGCTTCGAGAGACCCAGTACTTC. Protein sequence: CASSPDRGLRETQYF.

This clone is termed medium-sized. In DNA, the CDR3 is TGTGCCAGTAGTATAGATCACTACGACAGCCTTTCAACTAATGAAAAACTGTTTTTT. Encoded protein: CASSIDHYDSLSTNEKLFF. This chain uses TRBV19 with TRBJ1-4; tentatively, D is TRBD1 (5 bases). V lost 0 bases to trimming and J lost 0 bases, with 17 bases between them. This CDR3 is built from 19 residues. The germline gives CDR1 LNHDA, CDR2 SQIVND (reference sequence).

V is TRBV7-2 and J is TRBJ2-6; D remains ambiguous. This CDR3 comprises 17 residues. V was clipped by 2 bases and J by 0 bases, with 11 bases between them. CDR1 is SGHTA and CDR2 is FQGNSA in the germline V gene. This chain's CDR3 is CASSLSRLGSGANVLTF. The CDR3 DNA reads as TGTGCCAGCAGCTTATCCCGACTGGGCTCTGGGGCCAACGTCCTGACTTTC.